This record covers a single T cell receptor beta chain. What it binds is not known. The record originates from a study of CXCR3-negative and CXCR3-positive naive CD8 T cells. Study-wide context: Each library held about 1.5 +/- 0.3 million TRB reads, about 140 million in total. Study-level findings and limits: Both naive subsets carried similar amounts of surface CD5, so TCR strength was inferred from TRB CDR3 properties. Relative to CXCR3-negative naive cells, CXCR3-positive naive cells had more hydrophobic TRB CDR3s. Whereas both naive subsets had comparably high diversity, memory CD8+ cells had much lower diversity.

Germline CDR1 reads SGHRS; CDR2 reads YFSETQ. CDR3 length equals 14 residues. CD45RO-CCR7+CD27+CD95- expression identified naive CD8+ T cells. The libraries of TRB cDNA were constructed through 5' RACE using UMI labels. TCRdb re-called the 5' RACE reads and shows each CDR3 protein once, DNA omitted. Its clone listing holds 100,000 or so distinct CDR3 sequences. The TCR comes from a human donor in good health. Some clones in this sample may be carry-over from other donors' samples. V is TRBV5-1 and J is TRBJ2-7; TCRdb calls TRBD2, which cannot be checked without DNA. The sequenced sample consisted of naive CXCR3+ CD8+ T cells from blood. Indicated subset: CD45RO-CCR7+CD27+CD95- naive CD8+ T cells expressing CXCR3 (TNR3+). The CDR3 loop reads CASSFSGGPYEQYF. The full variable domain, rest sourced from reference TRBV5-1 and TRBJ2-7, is KAGVTQTPRYLIKTRGQQVTLSCSPISGHRSVSWYQQTPGQGLQFLFEYFSETQRNKGNFPGRFSGRQFSNSRSEMNVSTLELGDSALYLCASSFSGGPYEQYFGPGTRLTVT.